The 15 T cell receptor beta chains presented below share a single source sample, sequenced in a study of T-cell reconstitution after alpha-beta-depleted transplantation in children. Unique molecular identifiers were incorporated during preparation of the TCRbeta library. TCRdb re-called the PCR reads with MiXCR, one entry per CDR3 protein. The sample carries just under 150,000 distinct CDR3 sequences, 8.8% recorded once. Sequencing was performed on PBMCs, mostly from graft donor cells, taken 180 days after TCRalphabeta/CD19-depleted stem cell transplant. All receptors derive from a female patient aged 2-9 years who had a stem cell transplant for congenital amegakaryocytic thrombocytopenia, so the T cells may come from the graft donor.

This clonotype was recorded at least ten times. This chain joins TRBV5-1 and TRBJ2-5; 7 bases are shared with TRBD2. The germline CDR1 and CDR2 sequences are SGHRS and YFSETQ. V was pared by 3 bases and J by 4 bases, with 12 bases of the junction left unmatched. This CDR3 spans 16 amino acids. CDR3 residues: CASSYVPGAGIETQYF. The CDR3 coding sequence is TGCGCCAGCAGCTACGTCCCCGGAGCGGGAATAGAGACCCAGTACTTC.

This clonotype was recorded many times. The V gene is TRBV9, the J gene TRBJ2-1, with TRBD2 matching 9 bases. The CDR3 is made up of 14 amino acids. With 2 bases clipped from V and 9 bases from J, the junction kept 6 bases outside the gene matches. CDR1 SGDLS and CDR2 YYNGEE come from the germline V gene. DNA of the CDR3: TGTGCCAGCAGCGTCTCTAGCGGGATGGGTGAGCAGTTCTTC. It encodes CASSVSSGMGEQFF.

This clonotype was seen more than once but under ten times. The chain is built from TRBV7-6 and TRBJ2-3; D is possibly TRBD2 (5 bases). The V gene's germline CDR1 is SGHVS and CDR2 FNYEAQ. The CDR3 is made up of 14 amino acids. V gave up 4 bases and J gave up 8 bases, with 16 bases separating them. CDR3 sequence: CASSSPADSATQYF. CDR3 in DNA: TGTGCCAGCAGCTCCCCGGCGGACTCAGCTACGCAGTATTTT.

Ten or more counts support this clonotype. This rearrangement joins TRBV5-1 to TRBJ2-6; 7 bases are shared with TRBD1. This CDR3 is 16 amino acids long. V gave up 5 bases and J gave up 4 bases; unmatched junction bases: 9. Germline CDR1 reads SGHRS; CDR2 reads YFSETQ. DNA of the CDR3: TGCGCCAGCAGGGTTAACCGGGACAGAGGGGCCAACGTCCTGACTTTC. It codes for CASRVNRDRGANVLTF.

This clonotype was recorded many times. The chain uses TRBV30 and TRBJ1-4, with D tentatively TRBD1 (6 bases). The V gene's germline CDR1 is GTSNPN and CDR2 SVGIG (reference sequence). The length of the CDR3 is 13 residues. The germline V and J ends were trimmed by 3 bases and 5 bases, with 10 bases remaining between them. The DNA of the CDR3 is TGTGCCTGGAGGGACAGCTTAAATGAAAAACTGTTTTTT. Translation: CAWRDSLNEKLFF.

This clonotype has a count of ten or more. The chain employs TRBV6-5 and TRBJ2-5, with 10 bases that match TRBD2. This CDR3 is built from 14 residues. Looked up from germline, CDR1 is MNHEY and CDR2 is SVGAGI. With 5 bases clipped from V and 1 base from J, the junction kept 1 base outside the gene matches. The CDR3 loop is CASSSGRAQETQYF. The CDR3, as DNA: TGTGCCAGCAGTAGCGGGAGGGCCCAAGAGACCCAGTACTTC.

The chain links TRBV6-2 or TRBV6-3 to TRBJ1-1; 7 bases align to TRBD1. CDR1 and CDR2 from the germline V gene are MNHEY and SVGEGT. CDR3 length: 17 amino acids. V dropped 3 bases and J dropped 1; count of bases not matched to a gene: 11. The CDR3 DNA follows: TGTGCCAGCAGTTATTCATTGACCGGGACAGAGAACACTGAAGCTTTCTTT. Translated: CASSYSLTGTENTEAFF.

This clonotype was counted a few times. The chain has TRBV28 and TRBJ2-5, with 7 bases identical to TRBD1. CDR3 length equals 17 residues. The V gene end was trimmed by 2 bases and the J gene end by 4 bases; junction bases not matched to a gene: 13. CDR1 and CDR2 (germline): MDHEN, SYDVKM. The CDR3 protein is CASSLRRSNRGSETQYF. The CDR3 DNA follows: TGTGCCAGCAGTTTAAGACGATCGAACAGGGGATCAGAGACCCAGTACTTC.

This clonotype appeared many times. In DNA form, the CDR3 reads TGCAGTGCCGTCACAGGGCTGGAGTCACCCCTCCACTTT. Translating it yields CSAVTGLESPLHF. The chain has TRBV20-1 and TRBJ1-6, with D possibly TRBD1 on 6 matching bases. The CDR3 length is 13 residues. The V end was cut by 6 bases, the J end by 10 bases, with 16 bases between. CDR1 is DFQATT and CDR2 is SNEGSKA in the germline V gene (reference sequence).

This clonotype was recorded many times. This sequence joins TRBV5-1 and TRBJ2-4; D is possibly TRBD1 (5 bases). In germline, CDR1 is SGHRS, CDR2 YFSETQ. Deletions cut 5 bases from V and 1 base from J, with 16 bases between. The CDR3 is 16 residues long. The CDR3 protein is CASSPLGADAKNIQYF. The CDR3 DNA reads as TGCGCCAGCAGTCCTCTAGGGGCTGACGCCAAAAACATTCAGTACTTC.

This clonotype occurred many times. V and J are TRBV5-5 and TRBJ2-1; no definite D call. In germline, CDR1 is SGHKS, CDR2 YYEKEE (reference sequence). The CDR3 consists of 15 residues. The V and J ends lost 2 bases and 7 bases respectively, with 16 bases between them. The CDR3: CASSFQESETNEQFF. The CDR3 DNA reads as TGTGCCAGCAGCTTTCAGGAATCGGAGACGAATGAGCAGTTCTTC.

This chain uses TRBV25-1 with TRBJ2-7; 7 bases match TRBD2. Trimming cost V 1 base and J 5 bases; bases outside gene matches: 11. In germline, CDR1 is MGHDK, CDR2 SYGVNS. This CDR3 comprises 16 residues. In nucleotides, the CDR3 is TGTGCCAGCAGTGAATCGGGCCTAGCGGTCTACGACGAGCAGTACTTC. It encodes CASSESGLAVYDEQYF.

The V and J genes are TRBV7-2 and TRBJ2-7; no firm D call. CDR1 and CDR2 from the germline V gene are SGHTA and FQGNSA. V dropped 2 bases and J dropped 5 bases, with 7 bases sitting between them. The CDR3 is 12 amino acids. DNA for the CDR3: TGTGCCAGCAGCTTATTTAGCAACGAGCAGTACTTC. This codes for CASSLFSNEQYF.

This clonotype was counted at least ten times. The chain couples TRBV20-1 to TRBJ1-5; TRBD1 matches at 7 bases. The CDR3 extends over 13 amino acids. The V gene end was trimmed by 5 bases and the J gene end by 6 bases; junction bases not matched to a gene: 7. The germline gives CDR1 DFQATT, CDR2 SNEGSKA (reference sequence). CDR3 nucleotide sequence: TGCAGTGCTCGACCAGGGGGTAGTCAGCCCCAGCATTTT. Translated, it gives CSARPGGSQPQHF.

The J gene is TRBJ2-3, the V gene TRBV4-2, with D possibly matching TRBD2 (6 bases). The CDR3 sequence is 16 residues long. The germline V and J ends were trimmed by 4 bases and 6 bases, with 20 bases remaining between them. Germline V gene lookup returns CDR1 LGHNA and CDR2 YNFKEQ. CDR3 coding DNA: TGTGCCAGCAGCCCCGGGATCGGAGGCCGGGGGGATACGCAGTATTTT. Translated, it gives CASSPGIGGRGDTQYF.